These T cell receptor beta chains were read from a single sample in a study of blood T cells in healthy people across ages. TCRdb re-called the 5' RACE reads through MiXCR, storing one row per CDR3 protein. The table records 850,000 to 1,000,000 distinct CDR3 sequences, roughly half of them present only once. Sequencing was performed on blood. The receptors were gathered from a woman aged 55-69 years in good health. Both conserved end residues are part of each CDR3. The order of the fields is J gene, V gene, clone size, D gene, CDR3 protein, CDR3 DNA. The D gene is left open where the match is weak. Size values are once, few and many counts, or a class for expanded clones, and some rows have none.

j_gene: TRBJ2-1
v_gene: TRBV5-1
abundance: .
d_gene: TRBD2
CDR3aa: CASSSGLAFNEQFF
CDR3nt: TGCGCCAGCAGCTCGGGACTAGCGTTCAATGAGCAGTTCTTC

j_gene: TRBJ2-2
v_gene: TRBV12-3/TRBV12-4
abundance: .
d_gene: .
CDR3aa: CASSLAVPWTGELFF
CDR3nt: TGTGCCAGCAGTTTGGCTGTTCCGTGGACCGGGGAGCTGTTTTTT

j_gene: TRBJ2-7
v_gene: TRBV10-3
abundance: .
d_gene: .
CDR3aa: CAISERARVEQYF
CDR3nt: TGTGCCATCAGTGAAAGGGCGAGAGTCGAGCAGTACTTC

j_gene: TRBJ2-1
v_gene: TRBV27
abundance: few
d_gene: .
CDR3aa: CASSLDYPSYNEQFF
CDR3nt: TGTGCCAGCAGTCTCGACTACCCCTCCTACAATGAGCAGTTCTTC

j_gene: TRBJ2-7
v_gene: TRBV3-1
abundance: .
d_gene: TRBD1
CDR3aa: CASSQLKRQGLVEQYF
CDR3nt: TGTGCCAGCAGCCAATTAAAACGACAGGGCCTCGTCGAGCAGTACTTC

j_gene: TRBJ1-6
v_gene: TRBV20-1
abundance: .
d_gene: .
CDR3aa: CSASKPTGQSRGSPLHF
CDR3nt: TGCAGTGCCTCGAAACCTACAGGGCAGAGTAGGGGATCACCCCTCCACTTT

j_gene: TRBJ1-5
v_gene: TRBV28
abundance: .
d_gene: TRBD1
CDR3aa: CASSFRWEWDRAIQPQHF
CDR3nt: TGTGCCAGCAGTTTTCGGTGGGAATGGGACAGGGCAATTCAGCCCCAGCATTTT

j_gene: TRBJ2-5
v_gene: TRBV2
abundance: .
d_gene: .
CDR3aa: CASSDGGDLETQYF
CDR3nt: TGTGCCAGCAGTGATGGGGGCGATTTGGAGACCCAGTACTTC

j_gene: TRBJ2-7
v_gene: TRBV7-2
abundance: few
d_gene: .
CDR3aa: CASNSWGRAITAQYF
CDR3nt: TGTGCCAGCAACTCTTGGGGCAGGGCCATTACGGCGCAGTACTTC

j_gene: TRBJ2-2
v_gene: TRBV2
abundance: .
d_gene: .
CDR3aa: CAGRGTDLNTGELFF
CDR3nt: TGTGCCGGGCGCGGGACGGACCTTAACACCGGGGAGCTGTTTTTT